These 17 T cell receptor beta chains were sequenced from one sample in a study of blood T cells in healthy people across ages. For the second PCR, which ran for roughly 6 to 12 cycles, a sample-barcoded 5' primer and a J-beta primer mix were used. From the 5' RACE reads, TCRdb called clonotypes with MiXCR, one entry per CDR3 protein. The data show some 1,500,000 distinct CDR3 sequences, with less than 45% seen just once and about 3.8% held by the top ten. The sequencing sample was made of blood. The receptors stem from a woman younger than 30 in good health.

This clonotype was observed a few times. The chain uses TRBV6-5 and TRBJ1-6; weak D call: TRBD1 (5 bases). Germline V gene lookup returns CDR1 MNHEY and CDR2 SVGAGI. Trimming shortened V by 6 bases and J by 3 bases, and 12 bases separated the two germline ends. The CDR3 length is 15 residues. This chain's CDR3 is CASSPGGGYNSPLHF. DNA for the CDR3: TGTGCCAGCAGCCCCGGGGGGGGCTATAATTCACCCCTCCACTTT.

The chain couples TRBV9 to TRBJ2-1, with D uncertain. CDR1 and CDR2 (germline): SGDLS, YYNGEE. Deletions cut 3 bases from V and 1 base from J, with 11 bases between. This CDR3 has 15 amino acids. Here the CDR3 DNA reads TGTGCCAGCAGCGGAGAACCGACGTCCTACAATGAGCAGTTCTTC. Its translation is CASSGEPTSYNEQFF.

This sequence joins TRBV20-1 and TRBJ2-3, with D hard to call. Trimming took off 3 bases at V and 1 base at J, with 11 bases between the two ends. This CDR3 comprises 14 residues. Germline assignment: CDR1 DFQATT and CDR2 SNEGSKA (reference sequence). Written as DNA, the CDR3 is TGCAGTGCTAGTCATAGACTTCGCACAGATACGCAGTATTTT. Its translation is CSASHRLRTDTQYF.

The CDR3 nucleotides are TGTGCCTGGAGTGGACTAGCGGGGTTGAACACCGGGGAGCTGTTTTTT. Translated, it gives CAWSGLAGLNTGELFF. The J gene is TRBJ2-2, the V gene TRBV30; 11 nucleotides agree with TRBD2. Per germline, CDR1 GTSNPN and CDR2 SVGIG (reference sequence). This CDR3 contains 16 residues. The V gene end was trimmed by 1 base and the J gene end by 1 base; junction bases not matched to a gene: 2. Drawing the rest from reference TRBV30 and TRBJ2-2, the complete variable domain is SQTIHQWPATLVQPVGSPLSLECTVEGTSNPNLYWYRQAAGRGLQLLFYSVGIGQISSEVPQNLSASRPQDRQFILSSKKLLLSDSGFYLCAWSGLAGLNTGELFFGEGSRLTVL.

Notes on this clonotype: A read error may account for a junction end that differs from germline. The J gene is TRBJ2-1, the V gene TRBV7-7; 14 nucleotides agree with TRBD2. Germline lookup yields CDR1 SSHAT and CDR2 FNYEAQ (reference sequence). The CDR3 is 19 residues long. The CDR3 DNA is TGTGCTAGCAGCCCCAGACTAGCGGGGGGGCCTGGCTCCTACAATGAGCAGTTCTTC. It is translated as CASSPRLAGGPGSYNEQFF.

DNA for the CDR3: TGTGCCAGCAGCCAAGTCGTCACAGTCTATGGCTACACCTTC. Amino acid sequence: CASSQVVTVYGYTF. The chain links TRBV4-2 to TRBJ1-2; D not resolved. Germline CDR1 is LGHNA and CDR2 is YNFKEQ. With 1 base removed from V and 4 bases from J, the gap between germline ends came to 10 bases. This CDR3 has 14 residues.

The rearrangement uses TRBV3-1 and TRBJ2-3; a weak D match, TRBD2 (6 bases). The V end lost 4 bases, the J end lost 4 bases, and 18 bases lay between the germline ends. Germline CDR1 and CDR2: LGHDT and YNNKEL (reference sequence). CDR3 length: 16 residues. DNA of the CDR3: TGTGCCAGCAGCCGTCGGGAGAGCCTAGGGGCAGATACGCAGTATTTT. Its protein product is CASSRRESLGADTQYF.

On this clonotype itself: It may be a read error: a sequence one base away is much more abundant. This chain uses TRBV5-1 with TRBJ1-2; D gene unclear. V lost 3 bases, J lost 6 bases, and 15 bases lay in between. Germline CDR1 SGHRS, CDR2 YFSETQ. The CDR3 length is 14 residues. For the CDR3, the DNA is TGCGCCAGCAGCTCGGACGCCGGGTCTAATGGCTACACCTTC. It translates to CASSSDAGSNGYTF.

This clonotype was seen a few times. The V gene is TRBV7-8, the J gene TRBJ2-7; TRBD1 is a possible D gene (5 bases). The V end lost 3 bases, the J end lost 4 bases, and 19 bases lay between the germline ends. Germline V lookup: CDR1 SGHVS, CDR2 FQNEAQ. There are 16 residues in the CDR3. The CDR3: CASSFGQGREPYEQYF. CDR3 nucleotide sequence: TGTGCCAGCAGCTTTGGGCAGGGTCGTGAGCCTTACGAGCAGTACTTC.

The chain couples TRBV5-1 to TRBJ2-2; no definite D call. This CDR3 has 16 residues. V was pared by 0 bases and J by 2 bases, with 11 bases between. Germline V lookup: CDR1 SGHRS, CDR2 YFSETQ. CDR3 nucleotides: TGCGCCAGCAGCTTGGATTTCCAGACTAACACCGGGGAGCTGTTTTTT. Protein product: CASSLDFQTNTGELFF.

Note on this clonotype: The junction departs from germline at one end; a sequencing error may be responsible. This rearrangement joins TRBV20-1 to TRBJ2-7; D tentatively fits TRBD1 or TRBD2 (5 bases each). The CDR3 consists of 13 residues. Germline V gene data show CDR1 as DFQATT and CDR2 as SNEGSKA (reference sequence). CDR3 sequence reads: CSTRARGVYEQYF. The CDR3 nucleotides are TGCAGTACTAGAGCCAGAGGGGTCTACGAGCAGTACTTC.

DNA of the CDR3: TGTGCCAGCACTGGGGCTCCCACCGACAAGACCCAGTACTTC. Encoded protein: CASTGAPTDKTQYF. The chain joins TRBV6-2 or TRBV6-3 to TRBJ2-5, with D perhaps TRBD1 (5 bases). This CDR3 region has 14 residues. Trimming pared 7 bases from V and 6 bases from J, leaving 18 bases between. The germline gives CDR1 MNHEY, CDR2 SVGEGT.

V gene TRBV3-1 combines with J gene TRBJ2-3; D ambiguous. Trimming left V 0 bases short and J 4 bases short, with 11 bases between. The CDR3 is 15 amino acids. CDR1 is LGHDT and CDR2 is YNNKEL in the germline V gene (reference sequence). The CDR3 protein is CASSQDGLGADTQYF. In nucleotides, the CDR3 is TGTGCCAGCAGCCAAGATGGGCTAGGTGCAGATACGCAGTATTTT.

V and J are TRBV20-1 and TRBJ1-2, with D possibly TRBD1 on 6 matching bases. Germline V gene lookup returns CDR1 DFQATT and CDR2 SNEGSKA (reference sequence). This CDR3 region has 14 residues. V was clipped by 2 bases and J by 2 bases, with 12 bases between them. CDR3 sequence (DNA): TGCAGTGCTAGAAGGGGGGAGACAAACTATGGCTACACCTTC. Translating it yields CSARRGETNYGYTF.

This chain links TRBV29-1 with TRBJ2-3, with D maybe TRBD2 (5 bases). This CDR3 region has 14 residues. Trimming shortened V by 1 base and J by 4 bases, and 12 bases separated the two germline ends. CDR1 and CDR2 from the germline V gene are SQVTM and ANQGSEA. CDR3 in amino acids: CSVEGGEVADTQYF. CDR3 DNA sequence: TGCAGCGTTGAAGGGGGAGAGGTGGCAGATACGCAGTATTTT.

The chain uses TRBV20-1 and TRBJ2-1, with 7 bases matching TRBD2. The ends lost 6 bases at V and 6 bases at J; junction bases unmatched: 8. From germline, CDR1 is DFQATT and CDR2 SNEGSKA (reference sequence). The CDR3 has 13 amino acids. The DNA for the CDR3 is TGCAGTGCACCCTGGGACTACTCCAATGAGCAGTTCTTC. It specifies CSAPWDYSNEQFF.

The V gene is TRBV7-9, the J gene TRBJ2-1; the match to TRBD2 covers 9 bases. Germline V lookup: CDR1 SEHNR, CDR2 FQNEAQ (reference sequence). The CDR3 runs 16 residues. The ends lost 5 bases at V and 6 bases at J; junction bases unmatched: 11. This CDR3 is CASSQGTSWAPNEQFF. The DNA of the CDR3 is TGTGCCAGCAGCCAAGGGACTAGCTGGGCCCCCAATGAGCAGTTCTTC.